This T cell receptor (beta chain) derives from a study of read filtering for tumor transcriptome and immune sequencing. As for the study in general: The cohort had some 16 men and 14 women aged roughly 40 to 80, mean roughly 66 years. TCR-mapped reads were about 3.5 to 11 million with IR-seq versus about 85 to 1,300 with RNA-seq. Transcriptome libraries were built from DNase-treated RNA.

General study results and limits: Compared with RNA-seq, IR-seq gave much higher clonotype depth and reliability.

This clonotype was picked up many times. Antigen specificity is unknown. Molecular barcoded adaptors covering alpha/delta and beta/gamma chains were used on around 370 ng RNA. MiXCR, run by TCRdb on the reads, gives a single entry per CDR3 protein. This table has 20,000 to 25,000 distinct CDR3 sequences, around 13% appearing once. This CDR3 comprises 15 residues. The V end lost 1 base, the J end lost 2 bases, and 12 bases lay between the germline ends. The germline V gene encodes CDR1 SGHDT and CDR2 YYEEEE. Sequencing used a population of CD138-negative cells sorted from bone marrow. The TCR sequence derives from a donor aged 40 or over with multiple myeloma. The chain joins TRBV5-6 to TRBJ1-2, with D possibly matching TRBD1 (6 bases). CDR3 sequence (DNA): TGTGCCAGCAGCTTGTCACGGGGGGCCAACTATGGCTACACCTTC. Amino acids: CASSLSRGANYGYTF.